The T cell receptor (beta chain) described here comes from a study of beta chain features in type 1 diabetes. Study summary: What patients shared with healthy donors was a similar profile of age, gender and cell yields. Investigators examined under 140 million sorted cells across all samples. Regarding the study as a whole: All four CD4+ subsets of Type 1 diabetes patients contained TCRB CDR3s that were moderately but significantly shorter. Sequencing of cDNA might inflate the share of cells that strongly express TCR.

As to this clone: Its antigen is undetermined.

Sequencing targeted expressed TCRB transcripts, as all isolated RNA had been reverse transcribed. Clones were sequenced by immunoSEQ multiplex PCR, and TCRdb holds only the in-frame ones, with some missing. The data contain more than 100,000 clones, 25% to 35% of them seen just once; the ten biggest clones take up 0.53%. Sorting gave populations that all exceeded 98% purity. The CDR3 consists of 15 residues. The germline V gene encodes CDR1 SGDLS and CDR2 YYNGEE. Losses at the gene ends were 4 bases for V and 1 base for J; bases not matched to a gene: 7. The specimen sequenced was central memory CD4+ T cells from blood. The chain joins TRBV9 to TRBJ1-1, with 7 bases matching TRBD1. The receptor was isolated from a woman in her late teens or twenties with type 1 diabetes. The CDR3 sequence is CASSPQGQQNTEAFF. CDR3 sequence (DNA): TGTGCCAGCAGCCCTCAGGGACAGCAGAACACTGAAGCTTTCTTT.